This TCR beta chain derives from a study of cytomegalovirus exposure and HLA in healthy donors. Study at large: Roughly 85 million unique TCRs from HLA-typed donors were held in an early release of data. Findings and caveats of the study: Segments of the TCR beta V type were, in most cases, productive about 87% or about 30% of the time in an earlier analysis. Cytomegalovirus-associated TCR beta chains were listed, numbering some 150. TCR beta sequences numbering under 20,000 were associated with HLA alleles at 0.05 false discovery rate in a later analysis.

CDR3 length: 18 residues. CDR1 is SGHVS and CDR2 is FQNEAQ in the germline V gene. Trimming took off 3 bases at V and 0 bases at J, with 18 bases between the two ends. On this clone itself: Its antigen is as yet unknown.

Amplification used 60 Vbeta primers and 13 Jbeta primers. Measured with immunoSEQ multiplex PCR; TCRdb has only the in-frame clones, and not every one. The sample lists under 85,000 clones, roughly 80% occurring once. Source material: PBMCs. The gene calls are TRBV7-8 and TRBJ2-1, with D perhaps TRBD1 (6 bases). The sequence came from a woman aged 25 to 45 in good health and CMV-seropositive. The CDR3 protein is CASSFPLVGASSYNEQFF. DNA for the CDR3: TGTGCCAGCAGCTTCCCTCTCGTGGGGGCATCCTCCTACAATGAGCAGTTCTTC.